One and the same sample provided the 2 T cell receptor beta chains below, sequenced in a study of blood T cell repertoires in COVID-19. TCRdb keeps only in-frame clones here, not all; method: immunoSEQ multiplex PCR. Seen here are roughly 40,000 clones, about 80% observed once, and the top ten hold approximately 9%. Specimen: peripheral blood. These receptors were obtained from a man between 65 and 80 years old with active or convalescent COVID-19.

The chain employs TRBV19 and TRBJ2-7, with 11 bases aligning to TRBD1. Trimming removed 6 bases from V and 7 bases from J; junction bases left unmatched: 2. The CDR3 runs 12 residues. CDR1 and CDR2 from the germline V gene are LNHDA and SQIVND (reference sequence). The CDR3 protein is CASRDRGPEQYF. In DNA, the CDR3 is TGTGCCAGTAGGGACAGGGGGCCGGAGCAGTACTTC. Full variable domain (rest looked up from reference TRBV19 and TRBJ2-7): DGGITQSPKYLFRKEGQNVTLSCEQNLNHDAMYWYRQDPGQGLRLIYYSQIVNDFQKGDIAEGYSVSREKKESFPLTVTSAQKNPTAFYLCASRDRGPEQYFGPGTRLTVT.

The chain links TRBV9 to TRBJ2-2; 7 bases agree with TRBD1. Germline assignment: CDR1 SGDLS and CDR2 YYNGEE. V lost 4 bases to trimming and J lost 2 bases; unmatched junction nucleotides: 8. This CDR3 comprises 16 residues. CDR3 coding DNA: TGTGCCAGCAGCTTAAAAACAGGGGTTAACACCGGGGAGCTGTTTTTT. Its protein product is CASSLKTGVNTGELFF. Together with reference TRBV9 and TRBJ2-2, the CDR3 gives the full variable domain: DSGVTQTPKHLITATGQRVTLRCSPRSGDLSVYWYQQSLDQGLQFLIQYYNGEERAKGNILERFSAQQFPDLHSELNLSSLELGDSALYFCASSLKTGVNTGELFFGEGSRLTVL.